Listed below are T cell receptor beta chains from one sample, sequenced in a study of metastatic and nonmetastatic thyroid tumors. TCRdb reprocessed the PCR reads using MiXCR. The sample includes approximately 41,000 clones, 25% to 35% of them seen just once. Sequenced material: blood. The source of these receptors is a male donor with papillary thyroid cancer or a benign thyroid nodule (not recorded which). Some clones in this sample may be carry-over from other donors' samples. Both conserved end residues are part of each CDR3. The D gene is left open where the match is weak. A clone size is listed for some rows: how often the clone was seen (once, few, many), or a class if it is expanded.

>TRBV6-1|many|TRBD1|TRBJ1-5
CASRSQGAVNQPQHF
TGTGCCAGCAGGTCACAGGGGGCGGTCAATCAGCCCCAGCATTTT
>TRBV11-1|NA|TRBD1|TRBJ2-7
CASHRLGTASSYEQYF
TGTGCCAGCCACAGGTTAGGGACAGCGAGCTCCTACGAGCAGTACTTC
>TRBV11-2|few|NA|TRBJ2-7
CVSSSIAAEQYF
TGTGTCAGCAGCTCGATTGCGGCCGAGCAGTACTTC
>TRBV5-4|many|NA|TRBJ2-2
CASSLGGSSTGELFF
TGTGCCAGCAGCTTGGGAGGGAGTAGCACCGGGGAGCTGTTTTTT
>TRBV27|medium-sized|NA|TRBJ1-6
CASSLMTAGNSPLHF
TGTGCCAGCAGTTTAATGACTGCGGGCAATTCACCCCTCCACTTT
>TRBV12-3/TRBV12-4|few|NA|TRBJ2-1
CVSSLVNNDQFF
TGTGTCAGCAGTTTAGTAAACAATGATCAGTTCTTC
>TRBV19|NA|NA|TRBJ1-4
CASSMATREKLFF
TGTGCCAGTAGTATGGCCACCCGAGAAAAACTGTTTTTT
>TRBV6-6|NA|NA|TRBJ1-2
CASSYTLRGENYGYTF
TGTGCCAGCAGTTACACGTTAAGGGGCGAAAACTATGGCTACACCTTC
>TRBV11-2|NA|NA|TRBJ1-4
CASSFGRGSKQKLFF
TGTGCCAGCAGCTTTGGACGGGGCTCTAAACAAAAACTGTTTTTT
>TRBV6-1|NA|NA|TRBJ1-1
CASSRWGRTEAFF
TGTGCCAGCAGTCGATGGGGGAGGACTGAAGCTTTCTTT
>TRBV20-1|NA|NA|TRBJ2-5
CSARLGIKETQYF
TGCAGTGCTAGATTGGGAATAAAAGAGACACAGTACTTC
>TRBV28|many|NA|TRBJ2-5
CASSLSGRRQETQYF
TGTGCCAGCAGTTTATCGGGACGGCGGCAAGAGACCCAGTACTTC
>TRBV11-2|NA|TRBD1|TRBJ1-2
CASSFSSGTAFYGYTF
TGTGCCAGCAGCTTTTCATCCGGGACAGCCTTCTATGGCTACACCTTC
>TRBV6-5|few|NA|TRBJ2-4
CASSYTGQWAKNIQYF
TGTGCCAGCAGTTACACCGGGCAGTGGGCCAAAAACATTCAGTACTTC
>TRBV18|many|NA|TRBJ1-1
CASSLRRTVNTEAFF
TGTGCCAGCTCACTCCGACGGACAGTGAACACTGAAGCTTTCTTT
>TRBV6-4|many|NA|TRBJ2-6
CASSDTSSGANVLTF
TGTGCCAGCAGTGACACTAGCTCTGGGGCCAACGTCCTGACTTTC
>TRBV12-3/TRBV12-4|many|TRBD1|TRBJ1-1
CASSVHRGGTEAFF
TGTGCCAGCAGTGTACACAGGGGAGGCACTGAAGCTTTCTTT
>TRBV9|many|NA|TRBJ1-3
CASSVGQLSGNTIYF
TGTGCCAGCAGCGTAGGACAGCTCTCTGGAAACACCATATATTTT
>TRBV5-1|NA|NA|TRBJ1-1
CDSSLRNTEAFF
TGCGACAGCAGTCTCAGAAACACTGAAGCTTTCTTT
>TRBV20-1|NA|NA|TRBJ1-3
CSASETARNTIYF
TGCAGTGCTAGCGAGACAGCAAGAAACACCATATATTTT
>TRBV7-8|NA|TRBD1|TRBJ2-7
CASSSDRLYEQYF
TGTGCCAGCAGCTCGGACAGGCTGTACGAGCAGTACTTC
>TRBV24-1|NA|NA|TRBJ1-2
CATSVVAGAFGNYGYTF
TGTGCCACCAGTGTGGTAGCAGGGGCTTTTGGAAACTATGGCTACACCTTC
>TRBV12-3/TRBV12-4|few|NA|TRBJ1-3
CASRFGLGGNTIYF
TGTGCCAGCAGATTCGGGTTAGGCGGAAACACCATATATTTT
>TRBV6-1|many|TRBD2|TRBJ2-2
CASSGLAGAGGELFF
TGTGCCAGCAGTGGACTAGCGGGAGCGGGCGGGGAGCTGTTTTTT
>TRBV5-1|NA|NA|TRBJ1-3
CASSLGGFSSGNTIYF
TGCGCCAGCAGCCTGGGGGGGTTCAGCTCTGGAAACACCATATATTTT
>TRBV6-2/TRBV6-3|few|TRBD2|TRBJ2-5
CASSRLAGGQETKYF
TGTGCCAGCAGCAGACTAGCGGGGGGGCAGGAGACCAAGTACTTC
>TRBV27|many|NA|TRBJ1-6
CASGTYNSPLHF
TGTGCCAGCGGAACCTACAATTCACCCCTCCACTTT
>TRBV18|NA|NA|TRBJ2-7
CASSPGSSYEQYF
TGTGCCAGCTCACCAGGGAGCTCCTACGAGCAGTACTTC
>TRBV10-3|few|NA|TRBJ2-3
CAISESEAVGDTQYF
TGTGCCATCAGTGAGTCAGAAGCGGTGGGGGATACGCAGTATTTT
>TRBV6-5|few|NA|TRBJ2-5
CASRATEQTQYF
TGTGCCAGCAGGGCCACGGAACAGACCCAGTACTTC
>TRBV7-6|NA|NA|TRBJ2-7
CASSPGFTYEQYF
TGTGCCAGCAGCCCCGGTTTCACCTACGAGCAGTACTTC
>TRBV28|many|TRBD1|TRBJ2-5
CASSHGQGAWQETQYF
TGTGCCAGCAGTCACGGTCAGGGGGCATGGCAAGAGACCCAGTACTTC
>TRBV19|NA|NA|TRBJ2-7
CASSIASGGVDEQYF
TGTGCCAGTAGTATAGCCAGCGGAGGAGTCGACGAGCAGTACTTC
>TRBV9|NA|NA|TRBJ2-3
CASSVAGSVSADTQYF
TGTGCAAGCAGCGTAGCTGGCAGTGTTTCGGCAGATACGCAGTATTTT
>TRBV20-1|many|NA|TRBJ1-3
CSASTSGSGNTIYF
TGCAGTGCCTCCACCTCAGGTTCTGGAAACACCATATATTTT
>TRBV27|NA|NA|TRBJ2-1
CASRGLAWGYNEQFF
TGTGCCAGCAGGGGACTTGCGTGGGGCTACAATGAGCAGTTCTTC
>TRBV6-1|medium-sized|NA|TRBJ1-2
CASSSRYGYTF
TGTGCCAGCAGTTCCCGCTATGGCTACACCTTC
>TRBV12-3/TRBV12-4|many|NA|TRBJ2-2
CASSPGGSNTGELFF
TGTGCCAGCAGTCCAGGGGGGTCGAACACCGGGGAGCTGTTTTTT
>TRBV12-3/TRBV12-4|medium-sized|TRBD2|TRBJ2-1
CASTLRLAGIEQFF
TGTGCCAGCACCCTTAGACTAGCGGGGATAGAGCAGTTCTTC
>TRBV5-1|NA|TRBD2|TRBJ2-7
CASIPVTSGQDTQYF
TGCGCCAGCATCCCCGTGACTAGCGGACAAGATACCCAGTACTTC
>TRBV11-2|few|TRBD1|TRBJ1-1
CASSSPPGTATMNTEAFF
TGTGCCAGCAGCTCCCCTCCTGGGACAGCAACTATGAACACTGAAGCTTTCTTT
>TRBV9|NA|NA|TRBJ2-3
CASIPYRDLVTDTQYF
TGTGCCAGCATCCCTTACCGGGACTTGGTCACAGATACGCAGTATTTT
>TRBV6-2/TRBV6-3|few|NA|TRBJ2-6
CASSYSGPNVLTF
TGTGCCAGCAGTTACTCAGGGCCCAACGTCCTGACTTTC
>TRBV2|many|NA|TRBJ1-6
CASSESGPEWAPLHF
TGTGCCAGCAGTGAGTCCGGGCCCGAATGGGCACCCCTCCACTTT
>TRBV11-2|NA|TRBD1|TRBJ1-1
CASSRRTGPLNTEAFF
TGTGCCAGCAGCCGTAGGACAGGACCTCTGAACACTGAAGCTTTCTTT
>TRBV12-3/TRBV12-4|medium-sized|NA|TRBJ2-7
CASSFGDEQYF
TGTGCCAGCAGTTTCGGGGACGAGCAGTACTTC
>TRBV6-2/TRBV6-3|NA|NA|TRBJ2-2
CANRSGTTNTGELFF
TGTGCCAACAGGTCCGGGACAACGAACACCGGGGAGCTGTTTTTT
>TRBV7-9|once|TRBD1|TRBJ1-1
CASSLQGAISTEAFF
TGTGCCAGCAGCTTGCAGGGGGCGATAAGCACTGAAGCTTTCTTT
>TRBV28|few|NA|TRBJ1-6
CASSLGGGAGWASPLNF
TGTGCCAGCAGTTTAGGTGGTGGAGCGGGATGGGCGTCACCCCTCAACTTT
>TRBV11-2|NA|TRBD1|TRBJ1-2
CASSLARAGGRGYTF
TGTGCCAGCAGCTTAGCAAGGGCAGGGGGCCGTGGCTACACCTTC
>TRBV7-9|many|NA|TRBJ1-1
CASSSTGRKNTEAFF
TGTGCCAGCAGCTCGACGGGACGGAAGAACACTGAAGCTTTCTTT
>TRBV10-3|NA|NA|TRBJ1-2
CAISDDSNRYTF
TGTGCCATCAGTGACGACAGCAATCGGTACACCTTC